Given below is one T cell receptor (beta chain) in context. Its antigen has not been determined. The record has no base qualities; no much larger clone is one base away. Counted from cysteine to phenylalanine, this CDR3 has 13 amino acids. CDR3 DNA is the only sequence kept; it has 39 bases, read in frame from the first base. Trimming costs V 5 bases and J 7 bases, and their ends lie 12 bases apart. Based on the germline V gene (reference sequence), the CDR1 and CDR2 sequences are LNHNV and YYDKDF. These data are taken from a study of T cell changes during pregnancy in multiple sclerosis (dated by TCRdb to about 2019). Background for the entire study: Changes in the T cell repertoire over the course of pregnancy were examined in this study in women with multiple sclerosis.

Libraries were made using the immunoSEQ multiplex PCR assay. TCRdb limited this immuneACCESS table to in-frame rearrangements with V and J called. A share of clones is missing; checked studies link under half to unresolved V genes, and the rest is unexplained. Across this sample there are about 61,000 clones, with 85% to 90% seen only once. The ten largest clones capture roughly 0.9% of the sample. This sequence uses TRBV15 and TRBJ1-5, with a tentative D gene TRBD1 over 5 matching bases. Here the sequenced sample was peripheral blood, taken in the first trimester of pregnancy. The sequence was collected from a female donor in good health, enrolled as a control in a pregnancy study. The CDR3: CATSGGVAQPQHF. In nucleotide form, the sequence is TGTGCCACCAGCGGAGGGGTAGCGCAGCCCCAGCATTTT. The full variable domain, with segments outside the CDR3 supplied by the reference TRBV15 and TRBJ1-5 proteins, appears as DAMVIQNPRYQVTQFGKPVTLSCSQTLNHNVMYWYQQKSSQAPKLLFHYYDKDFNNEADTPDNFQSRRPNTSFCFLDIRSPGLGDTAMYLCATSGGVAQPQHFGDGTRLSIL.